This note documents a single T cell receptor (beta chain) sequence. Its matching antigen is unknown. Treatment meaning: oral pan-JAK inhibitor, 5-10 mg twice daily. cDNA prepared by RNA extraction and subsequent reverse transcription served as the template for sequencing. Produced via immunoSEQ multiplex PCR; TCRdb's table is partial and in-frame only. The sample holds some 180,000 clones, about 48% seen once. This sample was included in a study of CD8+ T cells in alopecia areata. Study-wide background: For treated patients, severity scores reflected the percentage of scalp area affected.

Study-wide results and caveats: For lesional scalp, especially alopecia totalis/universalis, clonality was higher than in normal scalp. Tofacitinib significantly lowered scalp clonality and expanded CD8+ clones among the top 100. Many expanded lesional clones remained in scalp and blood on tofacitinib.

This CDR3 has 15 residues. Germline V gene sequence: CDR1 GTSNPN, CDR2 SVGIG (reference sequence). V was pared by 1 base and J by 2 bases, with 14 bases between. This specimen consisted of CD8+ T cells sorted from blood, obtained at week 24, from a patient treated with tofacitinib. This clonotype was obtained from a human donor with alopecia areata. V usage is TRBV30 and J usage is TRBJ1-1; a possible D gene is TRBD1 (5 bases). In nucleotides, the CDR3 is TGTGCCTGGAGTGAAGGTAGGGGATCCAACACTGAAGCTTTCTTT. Its translation: CAWSEGRGSNTEAFF.